A selection of T cell receptor beta chains follows, all from one sample in a study of Ad26.COV2.S vaccination and SARS-CoV-2 variants. The data were produced by immunoSEQ multiplex PCR, yet TCRdb's version contains in-frame clones alone and is incomplete. In the table there are roughly 350,000 clones, 88% of which are singletons. The specimen was peripheral blood, collected in a trial of Ad26.COV2.S vaccine versus placebo. The receptors derive from a person between 18 and 60 years old who received the Ad26.COV2.S COVID-19 vaccine or a placebo. Both conserved end residues are part of each CDR3. A D gene is named only where the DNA matches it firmly. Clone size, where shown, is once, few, many, or a class for clones that have expanded.

cdr3_aa: CASSVRAGREKLFF
cdr3_nt: TGTGCCAGCAGCGTCAGGGCAGGGCGTGAAAAACTGTTTTTT
v_call: TRBV9
clone_size: .
j_call: TRBJ1-4
d_call: .

cdr3_aa: CASSLDSWTGELFF
cdr3_nt: TGTGCCAGCAGCCTTGACAGCTGGACCGGGGAGCTGTTTTTT
v_call: TRBV27
clone_size: .
j_call: TRBJ2-2
d_call: .

cdr3_aa: CSVDRGRRYEQYF
cdr3_nt: TGCAGCGTTGATAGGGGCAGGAGATACGAGCAGTACTTC
v_call: TRBV29-1
clone_size: .
j_call: TRBJ2-7
d_call: .

cdr3_aa: CASSYQGSTDTQYF
cdr3_nt: TGTGCCAGCAGTTATCAGGGAAGCACAGATACGCAGTATTTT
v_call: TRBV6-2/TRBV6-3
clone_size: once
j_call: TRBJ2-3
d_call: .

cdr3_aa: CASSQSRGVYNEQFF
cdr3_nt: TGTGCCAGCAGCCAAAGTAGGGGGGTCTACAATGAGCAGTTCTTC
v_call: TRBV11-2
clone_size: .
j_call: TRBJ2-1
d_call: .

cdr3_aa: CASSQVTGSGEQYF
cdr3_nt: TGTGCCAGCAGCCAGGTGACAGGGAGTGGTGAGCAGTACTTC
v_call: TRBV11-2
clone_size: .
j_call: TRBJ2-7
d_call: TRBD1

cdr3_aa: CASRTGQETQYF
cdr3_nt: TGTGCCAGCAGGACGGGGCAAGAGACCCAGTACTTC
v_call: TRBV27
clone_size: few
j_call: TRBJ2-5
d_call: .

cdr3_aa: CASSQPLDNKEQFF
cdr3_nt: TGTGCCAGCAGCCAACCACTAGATAATAAGGAGCAGTTCTTC
v_call: TRBV4-2
clone_size: .
j_call: TRBJ2-1
d_call: .

cdr3_aa: CASSSSRGPFRETQYF
cdr3_nt: TGTGCCAGTAGTTCGTCTCGGGGTCCTTTTCGGGAGACCCAGTACTTC
v_call: TRBV19
clone_size: .
j_call: TRBJ2-5
d_call: .

cdr3_aa: CASSQDRGTSGTSAPYF
cdr3_nt: TGTGCCAGCAGTCAGGACCGAGGGACTAGCGGGACGTCCGCCCCGTACTTC
v_call: TRBV27
clone_size: .
j_call: TRBJ2-7
d_call: TRBD2

cdr3_aa: CSVGGGFEVLTGELFF
cdr3_nt: TGCAGCGTAGGGGGGGGCTTTGAGGTTCTCACCGGGGAGCTGTTTTTT
v_call: TRBV29-1
clone_size: .
j_call: TRBJ2-2
d_call: .

cdr3_aa: CATHLGGGGGTGELFF
cdr3_nt: TGTGCCACTCACTTGGGTGGAGGGGGCGGAACCGGGGAGCTGTTTTTT
v_call: TRBV19
clone_size: .
j_call: TRBJ2-2
d_call: .

cdr3_aa: CASSRPGQGHNEQFF
cdr3_nt: TGTGCCAGCAGCCGTCCGGGACAGGGACACAATGAGCAGTTCTTC
v_call: TRBV4-2
clone_size: .
j_call: TRBJ2-1
d_call: TRBD1

cdr3_aa: CASSFRQMNTEAFF
cdr3_nt: TGTGCCAGCAGTTTCCGCCAGATGAACACTGAAGCTTTCTTT
v_call: TRBV27
clone_size: .
j_call: TRBJ1-1
d_call: .

cdr3_aa: CASFGSSLITEAFF
cdr3_nt: TGTGCCAGCTTTGGCAGCAGCTTAATCACTGAAGCTTTCTTT
v_call: TRBV7-9
clone_size: .
j_call: TRBJ1-1
d_call: .

cdr3_aa: CASSFLLAGAGEDTQYF
cdr3_nt: TGTGCCAGCAGCTTCCTCCTAGCGGGGGCCGGGGAAGATACGCAGTATTTT
v_call: TRBV7-8
clone_size: .
j_call: TRBJ2-3
d_call: TRBD2

cdr3_aa: CASSPVVTNTGELFF
cdr3_nt: TGTGCCAGCTCACCGGTGGTAACGAACACCGGGGAGCTGTTTTTT
v_call: TRBV18
clone_size: .
j_call: TRBJ2-2
d_call: .

cdr3_aa: CASSPDGYNEQFF
cdr3_nt: TGTGCCAGCAGCCCAGACGGCTACAATGAGCAGTTCTTC
v_call: TRBV7-3
clone_size: .
j_call: TRBJ2-1
d_call: .

cdr3_aa: CATRQGASGELFF
cdr3_nt: TGTGCCACCAGGCAGGGGGCTAGCGGGGAGCTGTTTTTT
v_call: TRBV24-1
clone_size: .
j_call: TRBJ2-2
d_call: TRBD1

cdr3_aa: CASAERGPVEQYF
cdr3_nt: TGTGCCAGCGCCGAGAGGGGGCCGGTCGAGCAGTACTTC
v_call: TRBV7-9
clone_size: .
j_call: TRBJ2-7
d_call: TRBD1

cdr3_aa: CASSLVRDSPLHF
cdr3_nt: TGTGCCAGCAGTTTGGTCAGGGATTCACCCCTCCACTTT
v_call: TRBV12-3/TRBV12-4
clone_size: .
j_call: TRBJ1-6
d_call: .

cdr3_aa: CASSFNGYEQYF
cdr3_nt: TGTGCCAGCAGCTTTAACGGCTACGAGCAGTACTTC
v_call: TRBV11-2
clone_size: .
j_call: TRBJ2-7
d_call: .

cdr3_aa: CASSVPTGGDSGNTIYF
cdr3_nt: TGTGCCAGCAGCGTCCCAACAGGGGGGGACTCTGGAAACACCATATATTTT
v_call: TRBV9
clone_size: .
j_call: TRBJ1-3
d_call: TRBD1

cdr3_aa: CASRRGGADTQYF
cdr3_nt: TGTGCCAGCAGACGAGGAGGGGCAGATACGCAGTATTTT
v_call: TRBV6-5
clone_size: .
j_call: TRBJ2-3
d_call: .

cdr3_aa: CASSSPGTSRPQHF
cdr3_nt: TGTGCCAGCAGTTCCCCCGGGACTTCCCGGCCCCAGCATTTT
v_call: TRBV28
clone_size: .
j_call: TRBJ1-5
d_call: .

cdr3_aa: CASSFRGSNYEQYF
cdr3_nt: TGTGCCAGCAGCTTTCGGGGGAGTAATTACGAGCAGTACTTC
v_call: TRBV5-6
clone_size: .
j_call: TRBJ2-7
d_call: .

cdr3_aa: CASSFPSGISETQYF
cdr3_nt: TGTGCCAGCAGTTTCCCTAGCGGGATATCAGAGACCCAGTACTTC
v_call: TRBV28
clone_size: .
j_call: TRBJ2-5
d_call: TRBD2

cdr3_aa: CASSEIGRGGEKLFF
cdr3_nt: TGTGCCAGCAGTGAAATCGGCAGGGGGGGTGAAAAACTGTTTTTT
v_call: TRBV6-1
clone_size: .
j_call: TRBJ1-4
d_call: TRBD1

cdr3_aa: CASSLRDRNTGELFF
cdr3_nt: TGTGCCAGCAGCCTAAGGGACAGAAACACCGGGGAGCTGTTTTTT
v_call: TRBV7-2
clone_size: .
j_call: TRBJ2-2
d_call: TRBD1

cdr3_aa: CASSQASGELFF
cdr3_nt: TGTGCCAGCAGCCAAGCGTCGGGGGAGCTGTTTTTT
v_call: TRBV3-1/TRBV3-2
clone_size: .
j_call: TRBJ2-2
d_call: .

cdr3_aa: CASSVNTGARETQYF
cdr3_nt: TGTGCCAGCAGCGTAAATACAGGGGCCAGAGAGACCCAGTACTTC
v_call: TRBV9
clone_size: many
j_call: TRBJ2-5
d_call: TRBD1

cdr3_aa: CASRDSGDRGETQYF
cdr3_nt: TGCGCCAGCAGAGACTCCGGCGACAGAGGAGAGACCCAGTACTTC
v_call: TRBV5-1
clone_size: .
j_call: TRBJ2-5
d_call: .

cdr3_aa: CASSTPGGQETQYF
cdr3_nt: TGTGCCAGTAGTACCCCCGGTGGCCAAGAGACCCAGTACTTC
v_call: TRBV19
clone_size: .
j_call: TRBJ2-5
d_call: .

cdr3_aa: CASSPPAGGSYTF
cdr3_nt: TGTGCCAGCAGCCCTCCGGCGGGGGGAAGCTACACCTTC
v_call: TRBV5-6
clone_size: .
j_call: TRBJ1-2
d_call: .

cdr3_aa: CSVPMGQNNYGYTF
cdr3_nt: TGCAGCGTACCGATGGGACAAAATAACTATGGCTACACCTTC
v_call: TRBV29-1
clone_size: .
j_call: TRBJ1-2
d_call: .

cdr3_aa: CASSLVQERDTQYF
cdr3_nt: TGTGCCAGCAGTTTAGTTCAGGAGCGAGATACGCAGTATTTT
v_call: TRBV27
clone_size: .
j_call: TRBJ2-3
d_call: .

cdr3_aa: CSAMDYEQYF
cdr3_nt: TGCAGTGCTATGGATTACGAGCAGTACTTC
v_call: TRBV20-1
clone_size: .
j_call: TRBJ2-7
d_call: .

cdr3_aa: CASSQESGSYEQYF
cdr3_nt: TGCGCCAGCAGCCAAGAATCCGGATCCTACGAGCAGTACTTC
v_call: TRBV4-3
clone_size: .
j_call: TRBJ2-7
d_call: .

cdr3_aa: CASSYPAAGRNEQFF
cdr3_nt: TGTGCCAGCAGTTACCCCGCCGCTGGGAGGAATGAGCAGTTCTTC
v_call: TRBV6-5
clone_size: .
j_call: TRBJ2-1
d_call: .

cdr3_aa: CASSLNQETQYF
cdr3_nt: TGTGCCAGCTCACTAAACCAAGAGACCCAGTACTTC
v_call: TRBV18
clone_size: .
j_call: TRBJ2-5
d_call: .

cdr3_aa: CASSYSETNNEQFF
cdr3_nt: TGTGCCAGCAGTTACTCGGAGACTAACAATGAGCAGTTCTTC
v_call: TRBV6-2/TRBV6-3
clone_size: .
j_call: TRBJ2-1
d_call: .

cdr3_aa: CASGRAGYYEQYF
cdr3_nt: TGTGCCAGCGGGAGGGCCGGATACTACGAGCAGTACTTC
v_call: TRBV12-3/TRBV12-4
clone_size: .
j_call: TRBJ2-7
d_call: TRBD2

cdr3_aa: CASSLGGGTEAFF
cdr3_nt: TGTGCCAGCAGCTTAGGCGGGGGGACTGAAGCTTTCTTT
v_call: TRBV7-9
clone_size: .
j_call: TRBJ1-1
d_call: .

cdr3_aa: CASSDPGWGSGYTF
cdr3_nt: TGTGCCAGCAGTGACCCAGGGTGGGGTTCCGGCTACACCTTC
v_call: TRBV25-1
clone_size: .
j_call: TRBJ1-2
d_call: .

cdr3_aa: CASSQGIGGAGYEQYF
cdr3_nt: TGTGCCAGCAGCCAAGGGATTGGGGGGGCAGGTTACGAGCAGTACTTC
v_call: TRBV3-1/TRBV3-2
clone_size: .
j_call: TRBJ2-7
d_call: .

cdr3_aa: CASSVEGRGAHNEQFF
cdr3_nt: TGTGCCAGCAGCGTAGAAGGAAGGGGCGCCCACAATGAGCAGTTCTTC
v_call: TRBV9
clone_size: .
j_call: TRBJ2-1
d_call: .

cdr3_aa: CASSEGPRGYGYTF
cdr3_nt: TGTGCCAGCAGTGAAGGACCGAGAGGATATGGCTACACCTTC
v_call: TRBV6-4
clone_size: .
j_call: TRBJ1-2
d_call: .

cdr3_aa: CASSSHHRGRAEQYF
cdr3_nt: TGTGCCAGCAGTAGCCACCACAGGGGGCGCGCCGAGCAGTACTTC
v_call: TRBV6-5
clone_size: .
j_call: TRBJ2-7
d_call: TRBD1

cdr3_aa: CSASLGFNQPQHF
cdr3_nt: TGCAGTGCTAGTTTGGGGTTCAATCAGCCCCAGCATTTT
v_call: TRBV20-1
clone_size: .
j_call: TRBJ1-5
d_call: .

cdr3_aa: CASSLVGGNMNTEAFF
cdr3_nt: TGTGCCAGCAGTTTGGTGGGCGGAAACATGAACACTGAAGCTTTCTTT
v_call: TRBV28
clone_size: .
j_call: TRBJ1-1
d_call: .

cdr3_aa: CASSLAGTGLEQYF
cdr3_nt: TGCGCCAGCAGCTTGGCCGGGACAGGGCTCGAGCAGTACTTC
v_call: TRBV5-1
clone_size: once
j_call: TRBJ2-7
d_call: TRBD1

cdr3_aa: CASSFRGSSYEQYF
cdr3_nt: TGTGCCAGCAGTTTCCGGGGAAGCTCCTACGAGCAGTACTTC
v_call: TRBV27
clone_size: .
j_call: TRBJ2-7
d_call: .

cdr3_aa: CASSAAGRNTGELFF
cdr3_nt: TGTGCCAGCAGCGCAGCGGGGCGGAACACCGGGGAGCTGTTTTTT
v_call: TRBV9
clone_size: .
j_call: TRBJ2-2
d_call: TRBD2

cdr3_aa: CASSQVVSQFTDTQYF
cdr3_nt: TGTGCCAGCAGCCAAGTAGTCTCGCAGTTCACAGATACGCAGTATTTT
v_call: TRBV14
clone_size: .
j_call: TRBJ2-3
d_call: .

cdr3_aa: CASSDVVRVANIQYF
cdr3_nt: TGTGCCAGCAGTGATGTAGTAAGGGTCGCAAACATTCAGTACTTC
v_call: TRBV6-1
clone_size: .
j_call: TRBJ2-4
d_call: .

cdr3_aa: CASSLREDRVNGYTF
cdr3_nt: TGTGCCAGCAGTCTCCGCGAGGACAGGGTAAATGGCTACACCTTC
v_call: TRBV27
clone_size: .
j_call: TRBJ1-2
d_call: TRBD1

cdr3_aa: CASSLQETYEQYF
cdr3_nt: TGTGCCAGCAGCTTACAGGAAACCTACGAGCAGTACTTC
v_call: TRBV7-8
clone_size: once
j_call: TRBJ2-7
d_call: .

cdr3_aa: CASSLQGVNTEAFF
cdr3_nt: TGTGCCAGCTCACTACAGGGGGTGAACACTGAAGCTTTCTTT
v_call: TRBV18
clone_size: many
j_call: TRBJ1-1
d_call: TRBD1

cdr3_aa: CAWRIQGGSNQPQHF
cdr3_nt: TGTGCCTGGAGGATACAGGGAGGGAGCAATCAGCCCCAGCATTTT
v_call: TRBV30
clone_size: .
j_call: TRBJ1-5
d_call: .